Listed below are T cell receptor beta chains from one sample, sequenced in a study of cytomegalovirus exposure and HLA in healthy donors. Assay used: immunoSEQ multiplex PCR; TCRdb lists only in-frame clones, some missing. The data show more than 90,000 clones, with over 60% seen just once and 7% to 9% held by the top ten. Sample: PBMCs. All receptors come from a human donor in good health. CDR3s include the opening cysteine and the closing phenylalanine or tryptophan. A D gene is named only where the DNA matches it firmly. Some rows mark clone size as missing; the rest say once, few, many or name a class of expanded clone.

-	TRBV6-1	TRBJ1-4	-	CASYEREKLFF	TGTGCCAGCTACGAGCGTGAAAAACTGTTTTTT
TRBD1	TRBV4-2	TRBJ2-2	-	CASSHRTGDTGELFF	TGTGCCAGCAGCCACCGGACAGGGGACACCGGGGAGCTGTTTTTT
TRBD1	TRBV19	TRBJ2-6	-	CATKPPGTGSVANVLTF	TGTGCCACCAAGCCACCCGGGACAGGGTCGGTGGCCAACGTCCTGACTTTC
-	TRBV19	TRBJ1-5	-	CASSRTPGRSNQPQHF	TGTGCCAGTAGTCGGACACCCGGGCGTAGCAATCAGCCCCAGCATTTT
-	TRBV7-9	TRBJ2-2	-	CASSPGSAGELFF	TGTGCCAGCAGCCCAGGTAGCGCCGGGGAGCTGTTTTTT
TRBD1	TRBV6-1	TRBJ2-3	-	CASRRDRASTDTQYF	TGTGCCAGCAGGAGGGACAGAGCTAGCACAGATACGCAGTATTTT
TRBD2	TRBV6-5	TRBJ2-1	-	CASSPGLAGRGEQFF	TGTGCCAGCAGTCCCGGACTAGCGGGCCGGGGTGAGCAGTTCTTC
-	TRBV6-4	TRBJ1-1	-	CASSTVPGAEAFF	TGTGCCAGCAGTACGGTACCAGGGGCCGAAGCTTTCTTT
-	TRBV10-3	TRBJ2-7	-	CANPRADSVTYEQYF	TGTGCCAACCCTAGGGCGGACAGCGTAACCTACGAGCAGTACTTC
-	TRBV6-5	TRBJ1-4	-	CASSYTSTLNEKLFF	TGTGCCAGCAGTTACACGAGTACGCTTAATGAAAAACTGTTTTTT
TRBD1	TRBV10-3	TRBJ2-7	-	CAISAGTDSYEQYF	TGTGCCATCAGTGCCGGGACAGACTCCTACGAGCAGTACTTC
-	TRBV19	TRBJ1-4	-	CASSTRGGNNEKLFF	TGTGCCAGTAGTACCCGCGGAGGAAATAATGAAAAACTGTTTTTT
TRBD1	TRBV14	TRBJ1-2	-	CASSQDRAHYGYTF	TGTGCCAGCAGCCAGGACAGGGCGCACTATGGCTACACCTTC
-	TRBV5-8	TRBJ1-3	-	CASSLDQGNGNTIYF	TGTGCCAGCAGCTTGGACCAGGGGAACGGAAACACCATATATTTT
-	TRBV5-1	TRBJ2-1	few	CASRDSAYNEQFF	TGCGCCAGCAGGGACTCGGCCTACAATGAGCAGTTCTTC
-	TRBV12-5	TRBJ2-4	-	CASGSVELGLAKNIQYF	TGTGCTAGTGGTTCTGTGGAACTTGGACTAGCCAAAAACATTCAGTACTTC
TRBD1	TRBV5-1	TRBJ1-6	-	CASSTAGTGGSYNSPLHF	TGCGCCAGCAGCACCGCCGGGACAGGGGGCTCCTATAATTCACCCCTCCACTTT
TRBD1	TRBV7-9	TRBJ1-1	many	CGIGGAGGFAEAFF	TGTGGAATAGGCGGGGCAGGGGGTTTCGCTGAAGCTTTCTTT
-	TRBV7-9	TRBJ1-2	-	CSSSLDAGNYGYTF	TGTTCCAGCAGCTTAGATGCAGGGAACTATGGCTACACCTTC
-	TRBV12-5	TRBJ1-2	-	CASGLQVGVSPYGYTF	TGTGCTAGTGGTTTGCAAGTAGGAGTGTCTCCCTATGGCTACACCTTC
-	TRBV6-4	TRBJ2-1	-	CASSDEAKSYNEQFF	TGTGCCAGCAGTGACGAGGCAAAAAGTTACAATGAGCAGTTCTTC
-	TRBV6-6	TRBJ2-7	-	CASNPNRYPYEQYF	TGTGCCAGCAATCCAAACAGGTATCCCTACGAGCAGTACTTC
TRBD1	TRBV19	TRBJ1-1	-	CASRTAGQGNPEAFF	TGTGCCAGTAGGACAGCGGGACAGGGGAACCCTGAAGCTTTCTTT
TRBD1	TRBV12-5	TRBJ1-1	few	CASSRTGLAFF	TGTGCTAGCTCCCGGACAGGGTTGGCTTTCTTT
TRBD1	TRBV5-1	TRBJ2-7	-	CASSLGQASYEQYF	TGCGCCAGCAGCCTTGGACAGGCTTCCTACGAGCAGTACTTC
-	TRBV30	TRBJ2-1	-	CAWSSGSPRVQFF	TGTGCCTGGAGTTCTGGGTCGCCCAGGGTGCAGTTCTTC
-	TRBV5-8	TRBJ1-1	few	CASSLTGNTEAFF	TGTGCCAGCAGCTTGACAGGGAACACTGAAGCTTTCTTT
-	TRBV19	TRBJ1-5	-	CASSIGRSRNQPQHF	TGTGCCAGTAGTATCGGCCGGAGCCGCAATCAGCCCCAGCATTTT
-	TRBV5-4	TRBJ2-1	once	CASSPVGPNNEQFF	TGTGCCAGCAGCCCCGTGGGGCCTAACAATGAGCAGTTCTTC
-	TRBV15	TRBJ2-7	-	CATSIAGSSEQYF	TGTGCCACCAGCATCGCGGGGAGCAGCGAGCAGTACTTC
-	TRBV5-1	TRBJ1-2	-	CASTDRLNYGYTF	TGCGCCAGCACCGACAGGCTAAACTATGGCTACACCTTC
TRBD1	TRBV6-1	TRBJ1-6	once	CASSDRGLNSPLHF	TGTGCCAGCAGTGACAGGGGGCTGAATTCACCCCTCCACTTT
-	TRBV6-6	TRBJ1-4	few	CASSYGRVNEKLFF	TGTGCCAGCAGTTACGGCAGGGTTAATGAAAAACTGTTTTTT